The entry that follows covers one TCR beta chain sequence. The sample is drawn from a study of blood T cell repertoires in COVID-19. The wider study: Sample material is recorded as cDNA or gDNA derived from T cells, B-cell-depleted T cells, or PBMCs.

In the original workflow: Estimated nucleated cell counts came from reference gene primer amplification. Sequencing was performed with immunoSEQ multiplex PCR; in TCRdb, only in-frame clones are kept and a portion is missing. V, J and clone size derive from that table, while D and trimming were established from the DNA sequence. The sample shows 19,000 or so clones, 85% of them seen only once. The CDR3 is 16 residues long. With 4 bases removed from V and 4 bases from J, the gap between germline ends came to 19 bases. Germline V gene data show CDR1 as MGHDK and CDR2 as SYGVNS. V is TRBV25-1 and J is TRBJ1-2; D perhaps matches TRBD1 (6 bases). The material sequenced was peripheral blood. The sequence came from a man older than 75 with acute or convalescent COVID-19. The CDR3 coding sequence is TGTGCCAGCAGTGGAAAACACCTCAGGGGCGGCTATGGCTACACCTTC. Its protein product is CASSGKHLRGGYGYTF.